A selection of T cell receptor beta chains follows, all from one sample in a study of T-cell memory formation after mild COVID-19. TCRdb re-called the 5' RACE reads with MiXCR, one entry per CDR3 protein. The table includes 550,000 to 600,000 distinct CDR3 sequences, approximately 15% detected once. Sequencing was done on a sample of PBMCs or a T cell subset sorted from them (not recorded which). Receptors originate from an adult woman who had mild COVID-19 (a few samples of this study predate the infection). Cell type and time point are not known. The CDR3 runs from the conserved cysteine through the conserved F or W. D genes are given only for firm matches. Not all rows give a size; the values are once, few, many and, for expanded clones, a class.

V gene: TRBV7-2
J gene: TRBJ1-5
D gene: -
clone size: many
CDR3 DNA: TGTGCCAGCAGCAAGGCAGGGCCTAACAATCAGCCCCAGCATTTT
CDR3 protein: CASSKAGPNNQPQHF

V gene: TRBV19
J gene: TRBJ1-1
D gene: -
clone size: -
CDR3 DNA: TGTGCCAGTAGTACTGGTTATGACCACACTGAAGCTTTCTTT
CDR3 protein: CASSTGYDHTEAFF

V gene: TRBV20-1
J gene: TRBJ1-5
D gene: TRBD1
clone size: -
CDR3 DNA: TGCAGTGCTAGACCCGGGACAGGGTTGGGCAATCAGCCCCAGCATTTT
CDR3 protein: CSARPGTGLGNQPQHF

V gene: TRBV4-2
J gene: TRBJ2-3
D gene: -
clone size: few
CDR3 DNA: TGTGCCAGCAGCCAAGAGTATGGAGGTCTTGGAGATACGCAGTATTTT
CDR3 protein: CASSQEYGGLGDTQYF

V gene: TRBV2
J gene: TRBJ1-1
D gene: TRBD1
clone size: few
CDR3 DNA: TGTGCCAGCAGTGAGAGACAGGGTGTTTTAGTGAAGGAAGCTTTCTTT
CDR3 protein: CASSERQGVLVKEAFF

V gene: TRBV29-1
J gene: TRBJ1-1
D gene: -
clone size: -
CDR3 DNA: TGCAGCGCCTGGACGGCTAACACTGAAGCTTTCTTT
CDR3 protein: CSAWTANTEAFF

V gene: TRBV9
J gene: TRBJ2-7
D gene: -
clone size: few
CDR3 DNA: TGTGCCAGCAGTCTTGAGGGGCGCCACGAGCAGTACTTC
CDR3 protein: CASSLEGRHEQYF

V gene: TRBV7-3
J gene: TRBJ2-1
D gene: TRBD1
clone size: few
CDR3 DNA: TGTGCCAGCAGCCCTCTAGTTTCGGGACAGGGGGCAGTAAATGAGCAGTTCTTC
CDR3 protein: CASSPLVSGQGAVNEQFF

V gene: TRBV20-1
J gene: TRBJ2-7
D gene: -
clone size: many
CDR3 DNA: TGCAGTGCGAGAAGGGCGGGGATTGGAAGGCAGTACTTC
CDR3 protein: CSARRAGIGRQYF

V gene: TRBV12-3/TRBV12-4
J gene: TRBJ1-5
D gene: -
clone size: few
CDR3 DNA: TGTGCCAGCAGCATAGGAGGGCAGGGGAATCAGCCCCAGCATTTT
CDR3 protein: CASSIGGQGNQPQHF

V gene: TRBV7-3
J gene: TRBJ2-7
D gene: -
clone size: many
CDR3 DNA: TGTGCCAGCAGCCCTATGGACAAGGAGCTTCACGAGCAGTACTTC
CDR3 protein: CASSPMDKELHEQYF

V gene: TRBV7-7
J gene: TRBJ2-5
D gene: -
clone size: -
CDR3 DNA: TGTGCTAGCAGCTTAGGCCAATCAGGGGCGGAGACCCAGTACTTC
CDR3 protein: CASSLGQSGAETQYF

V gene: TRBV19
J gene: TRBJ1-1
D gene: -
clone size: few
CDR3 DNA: TGTGCCAGTAGTATAGAGGCGAGGGGCACTGAAGCTTTCTTT
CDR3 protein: CASSIEARGTEAFF

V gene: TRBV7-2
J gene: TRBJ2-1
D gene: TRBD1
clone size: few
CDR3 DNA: TGTGCCAGCAGCTTCTCCGACAGGGAACCTGACAATGAGCAGTTCTTC
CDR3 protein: CASSFSDREPDNEQFF

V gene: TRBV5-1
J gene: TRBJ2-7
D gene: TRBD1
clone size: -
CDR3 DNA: TGCGCCAGCAGCCCCGGACAGGGATCGAGTCCCTACGAGCAGTACTTC
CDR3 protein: CASSPGQGSSPYEQYF

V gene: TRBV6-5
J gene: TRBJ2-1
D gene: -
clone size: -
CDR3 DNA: TGTGCCAGCAAAAACCGAGGGGTGGCATCCTACAATGAGCAGTTCTTC
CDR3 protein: CASKNRGVASYNEQFF

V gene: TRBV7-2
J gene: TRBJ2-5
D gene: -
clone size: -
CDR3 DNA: TGTGCCAGCAGCCCCGGGTGGACCCAGTACTTC
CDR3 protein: CASSPGWTQYF

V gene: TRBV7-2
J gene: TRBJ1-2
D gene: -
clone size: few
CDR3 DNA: TGTGCCAGCAGCTTGGGAGTAGGCAGCAACCCCAACTATGGCTACACCTTC
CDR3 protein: CASSLGVGSNPNYGYTF

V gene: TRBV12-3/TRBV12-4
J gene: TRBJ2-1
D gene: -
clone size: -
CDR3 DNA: TGTGCCAGCAGTTTGTGGGCGGATGAGCAGTTCTTC
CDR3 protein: CASSLWADEQFF

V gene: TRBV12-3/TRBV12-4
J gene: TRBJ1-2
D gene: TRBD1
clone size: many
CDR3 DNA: TGCGCCAGCAGCTTGGGACAGAACTATGGCTACACCTTC
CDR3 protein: CASSLGQNYGYTF

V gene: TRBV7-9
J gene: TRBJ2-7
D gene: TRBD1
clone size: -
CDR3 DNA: TGTGCCAGCAGCGAAGACAGGGGGCGTCTCTACGAGCAGTACTTC
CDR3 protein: CASSEDRGRLYEQYF

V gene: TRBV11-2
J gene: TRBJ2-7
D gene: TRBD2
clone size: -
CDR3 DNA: TGTGCCAGCAGCTCCTCCCCTGGGACTAGCGAATACGAGCAGTACTTC
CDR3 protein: CASSSSPGTSEYEQYF

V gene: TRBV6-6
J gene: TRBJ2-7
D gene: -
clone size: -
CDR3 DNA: TGTGCCAGCAGTTCTACCACTGTCCACGAGCAGTACTTC
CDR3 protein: CASSSTTVHEQYF

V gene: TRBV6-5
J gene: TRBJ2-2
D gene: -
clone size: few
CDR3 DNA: TGTGCCAGCAGTTACGCACCCGACGGGGAGCTGTTTTTT
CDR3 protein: CASSYAPDGELFF

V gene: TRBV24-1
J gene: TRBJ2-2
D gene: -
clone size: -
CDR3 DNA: TGTGCCACCAGTGATTTACAGGAGGAGCTGTTTTTT
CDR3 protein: CATSDLQEELFF

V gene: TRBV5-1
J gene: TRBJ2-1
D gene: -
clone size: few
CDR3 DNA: TGCGCCAGCAGCTTGGCCTGGGACTCCGGAAAGTACAATGAGCAGTTCTTC
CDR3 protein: CASSLAWDSGKYNEQFF

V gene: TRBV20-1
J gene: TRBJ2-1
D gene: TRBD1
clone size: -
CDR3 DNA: TGCAGTGCTTCCGACATTTGGACAGGGGCGAATGAGCAGTTCTTC
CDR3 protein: CSASDIWTGANEQFF

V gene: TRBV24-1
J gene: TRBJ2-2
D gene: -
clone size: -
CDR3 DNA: TGTGCCACCAGTGATTCCCCCGGGGTGACGGAGCTGTTTTTT
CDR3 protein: CATSDSPGVTELFF

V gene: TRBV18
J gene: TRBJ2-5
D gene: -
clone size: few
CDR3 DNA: TGTGCCAGCTCACCAGTAATTGAGACCCAGTACTTC
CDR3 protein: CASSPVIETQYF

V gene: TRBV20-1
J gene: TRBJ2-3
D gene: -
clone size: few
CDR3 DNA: TGCAGTGCCATGTCCTCCAGGGATACGCAGTATTTT
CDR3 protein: CSAMSSRDTQYF

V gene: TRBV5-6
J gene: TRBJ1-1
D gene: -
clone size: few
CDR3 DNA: TGTGCCAGCAGCTTGGAGGGGAGGGCCGCTTTCTTT
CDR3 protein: CASSLEGRAAFF

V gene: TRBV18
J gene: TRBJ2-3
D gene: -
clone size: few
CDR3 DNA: TGTGCCAGCTCACCACCGCAGGGATCCGCAGATACGCAGTATTTT
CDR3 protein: CASSPPQGSADTQYF

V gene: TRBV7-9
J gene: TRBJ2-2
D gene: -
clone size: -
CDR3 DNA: TGTGCCAGCAGCTTATGGACCCCGAACACCGGGGAGCTGTTTTTT
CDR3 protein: CASSLWTPNTGELFF

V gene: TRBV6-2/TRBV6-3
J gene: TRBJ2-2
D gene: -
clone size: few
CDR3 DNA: TGTGCCAGCAGTCGGCTGGAGCGCGGTTACACCGGGGAGCTGTTTTTT
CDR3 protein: CASSRLERGYTGELFF

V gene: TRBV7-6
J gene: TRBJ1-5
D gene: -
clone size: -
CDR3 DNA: TGTGCCAGCAGCTTAGGGACAAATAGCAATCAGCCCCAGCATTTT
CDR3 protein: CASSLGTNSNQPQHF

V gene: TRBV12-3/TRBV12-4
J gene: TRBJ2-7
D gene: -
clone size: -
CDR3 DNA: TGTGCCAGCCGCGCAACAGGGACCTACGAGCAGTACTTC
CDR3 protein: CASRATGTYEQYF

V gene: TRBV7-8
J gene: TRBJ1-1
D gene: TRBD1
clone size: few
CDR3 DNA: TGTGCCAGCAGCTTAGGGACAGGAGGGGCCACTGAAGCTTTCTTT
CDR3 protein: CASSLGTGGATEAFF

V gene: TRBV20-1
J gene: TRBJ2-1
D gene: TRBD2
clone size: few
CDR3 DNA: TGCAGTGCGGGCCAGGGGCTAGCGGGAGTAGGCGATGAGCAGTTCTTC
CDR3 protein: CSAGQGLAGVGDEQFF

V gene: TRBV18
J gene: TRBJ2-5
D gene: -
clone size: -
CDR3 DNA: TGTGCCAGCTCGGCTCTTCCCCAAGAGACCCAGTACTTC
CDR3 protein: CASSALPQETQYF

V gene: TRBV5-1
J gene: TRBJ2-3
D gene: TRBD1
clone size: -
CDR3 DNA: TGCGCCAGCAGCCCCCAGGGGACAGCCACAGATACGCAGTATTTT
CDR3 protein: CASSPQGTATDTQYF

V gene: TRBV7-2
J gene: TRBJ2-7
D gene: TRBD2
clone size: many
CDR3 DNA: TGTGCCAGCAGCTCCAGCGGGAGATTGGGTCTCGAGCAGTACTTC
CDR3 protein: CASSSSGRLGLEQYF

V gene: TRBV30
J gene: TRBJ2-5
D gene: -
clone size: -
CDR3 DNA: TGTGCCTGGAGCGCGAGTCAAGAGACCCAGTACTTC
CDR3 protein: CAWSASQETQYF

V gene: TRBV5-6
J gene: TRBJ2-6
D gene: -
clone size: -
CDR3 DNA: TGTGCCAGCAGCTTGGTTTGGAGCTCTGGGGCCAACGTCCTGACTTTC
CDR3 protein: CASSLVWSSGANVLTF

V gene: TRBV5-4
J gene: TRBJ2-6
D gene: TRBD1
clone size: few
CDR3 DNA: TGTGCCAGCAGCCCGGGACAGATCGACGTCCTGACTTTC
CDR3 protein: CASSPGQIDVLTF

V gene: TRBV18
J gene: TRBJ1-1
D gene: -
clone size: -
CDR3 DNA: TGTGCCAGCTCACCAATGGAGTCAGGGGTGAACACTGAAGCTTTCTTT
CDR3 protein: CASSPMESGVNTEAFF

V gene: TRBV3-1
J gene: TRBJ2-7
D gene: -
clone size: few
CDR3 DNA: TGTGCCAGCAGTCATAAGGGTTCCTACGAGCAGTACTTC
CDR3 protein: CASSHKGSYEQYF

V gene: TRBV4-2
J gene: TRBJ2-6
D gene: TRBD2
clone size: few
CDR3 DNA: TGTGCCAGCAGCCGTTCTGCGGGAGCGTCCTCTCTTGGGGCCAACGTCCTGACTTTC
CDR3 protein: CASSRSAGASSLGANVLTF

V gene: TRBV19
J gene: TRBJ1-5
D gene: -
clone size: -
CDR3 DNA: TGTGCCAGTAGTCATGACAGGAGCAATCAGCCCCAGCATTTT
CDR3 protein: CASSHDRSNQPQHF

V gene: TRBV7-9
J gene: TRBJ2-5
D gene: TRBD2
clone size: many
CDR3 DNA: TGTGCCAGCAGCTTAGGCCTTTGGACTAGCGGGAGATTCCAAGAGACCCAGTACTTC
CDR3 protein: CASSLGLWTSGRFQETQYF

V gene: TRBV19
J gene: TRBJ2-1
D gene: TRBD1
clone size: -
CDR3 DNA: TGTGCCAGTAGTATGGACAGGATGAATGAGCAGTTCTTC
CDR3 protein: CASSMDRMNEQFF

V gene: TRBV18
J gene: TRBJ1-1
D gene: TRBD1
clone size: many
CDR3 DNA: TGTGCCAGCTCACCAGACAGGGGCATTCCGAACACTGAAGCTTTCTTT
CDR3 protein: CASSPDRGIPNTEAFF

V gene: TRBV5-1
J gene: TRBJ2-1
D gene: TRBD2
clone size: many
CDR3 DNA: TGCGCCAGCAGGGCCGGTGATAGCGGGGCCCCTTCCTACAATGAGCAGTTCTTC
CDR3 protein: CASRAGDSGAPSYNEQFF

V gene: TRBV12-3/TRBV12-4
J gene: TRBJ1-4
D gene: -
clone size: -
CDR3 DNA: TGTGCCAGCAACGGGCCTACAACTAATGAAAAACTGTTTTTT
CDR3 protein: CASNGPTTNEKLFF

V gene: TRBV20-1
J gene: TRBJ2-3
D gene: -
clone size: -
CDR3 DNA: TGCAGTGCGGGGGGCCCGAGCACAGATACGCAGTATTTT
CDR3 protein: CSAGGPSTDTQYF

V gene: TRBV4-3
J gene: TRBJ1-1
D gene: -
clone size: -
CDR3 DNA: TGCGCCAGCAGCCCCCTTCATGCAGGGACCAACACTGAAGCTTTCTTT
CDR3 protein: CASSPLHAGTNTEAFF

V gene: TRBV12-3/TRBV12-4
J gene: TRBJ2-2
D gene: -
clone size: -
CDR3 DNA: TGTGCCAGCAATCAAGGACAGACGAACACCGGGGAGCTGTTTTTT
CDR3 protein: CASNQGQTNTGELFF

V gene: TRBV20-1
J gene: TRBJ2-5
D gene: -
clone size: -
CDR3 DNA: TGCAGTGCGAGGTCCGGGACTGTACAAGAGACCCAGTACTTC
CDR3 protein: CSARSGTVQETQYF

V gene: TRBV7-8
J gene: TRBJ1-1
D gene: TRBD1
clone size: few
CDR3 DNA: TGTGCCAGCACCTTGGGGACAGTTAACACTGAAGCTTTCTTT
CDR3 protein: CASTLGTVNTEAFF

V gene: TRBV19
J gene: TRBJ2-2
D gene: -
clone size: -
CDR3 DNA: TGTGCCAGTAGTATAGGACCCATCCAGGCAGGCGATAACACCGGGGAGCTGTTTTTT
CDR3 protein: CASSIGPIQAGDNTGELFF